The present TCR beta chain was sequenced within a study of ipilimumab plus nivolumab after autologous stem cell transplantation. Whole-study context: The myeloma cohort included high-risk transplant-naive patients and patients relapsing within 3 years of a first autologous transplant.

CDR1 is SGHTA, CDR2 FQGNSA, per germline. Trimming took off 2 bases at V and 2 bases at J, with 9 bases between the two ends. The CDR3 has 14 residues. TCRdb keeps only in-frame clones here, not all; method: immunoSEQ multiplex PCR. The sample records over 8,000 clones, about 70% being singletons. The sequence was collected from a female donor with multiple myeloma. The gene calls are TRBV7-2 and TRBJ1-1, with D uncertain. The sample consisted of PBMCs, taken in a trial of ipilimumab plus nivolumab as post-transplant consolidation. This chain's CDR3 is CASSLNSVNTEAFF. The CDR3 nucleotides are TGTGCCAGCAGCTTAAATTCGGTCAACACTGAAGCTTTCTTT.